This is a list of T cell receptor beta chains from one sample in a study of blood T cell repertoires in COVID-19. Produced via immunoSEQ multiplex PCR; TCRdb's table is partial and in-frame only. The sample contains 500,000 to 600,000 clones, roughly 91% of which appear only once. The sequencing sample was made of peripheral blood. Receptors originate from a woman aged 45-59 years with COVID-19, enrolled during active disease. The CDR3 runs from the conserved cysteine through the conserved F or W. D genes are given only for firm matches. Size is omitted from some rows. Given values are once, few, many or a class for expanded clones.

D gene: -
J gene: TRBJ1-1
clone size: -
V gene: TRBV3-1/TRBV3-2
CDR3 DNA: TGTGCCAGCAGCCTCCCGGTGGGGGGAGCTGAAGCTTTCTTT
CDR3 protein: CASSLPVGGAEAFF

D gene: -
J gene: TRBJ2-7
clone size: -
V gene: TRBV1
CDR3 DNA: TGCACCAGCAGCCCCCGGGTCCAGTACTTC
CDR3 protein: CTSSPRVQYF

D gene: -
J gene: TRBJ2-2
clone size: once
V gene: TRBV7-8
CDR3 DNA: TGTGCCACCCGGCCCAGGGTGGGTCGCGGGGAGCTGTTTTTT
CDR3 protein: CATRPRVGRGELFF

D gene: TRBD1
J gene: TRBJ2-3
clone size: -
V gene: TRBV24-1
CDR3 DNA: TGTGCCACCAGTGACCCACAGGGGGCAAGCACAGATACGCAGTATTTT
CDR3 protein: CATSDPQGASTDTQYF

D gene: -
J gene: TRBJ1-2
clone size: -
V gene: TRBV9
CDR3 DNA: TGTGCCAGCAGCGTAGACACCGGAGGTAACTATGGCTACACCTTC
CDR3 protein: CASSVDTGGNYGYTF

D gene: -
J gene: TRBJ2-1
clone size: -
V gene: TRBV5-4
CDR3 DNA: TGTGCCAGCAGCTTGTGGGGGCTGAGCCCCTACAATGAGCAGTTCTTC
CDR3 protein: CASSLWGLSPYNEQFF

D gene: -
J gene: TRBJ1-5
clone size: -
V gene: TRBV19
CDR3 DNA: TGTGCCAGTAGTATCAGGGAACGACAGCCCCAGCATTTT
CDR3 protein: CASSIRERQPQHF

D gene: -
J gene: TRBJ2-7
clone size: -
V gene: TRBV6-5
CDR3 DNA: TGTGCCAGCAGTTCAGGCCGATCCGAGCAGTACTTC
CDR3 protein: CASSSGRSEQYF

D gene: TRBD2
J gene: TRBJ2-4
clone size: -
V gene: TRBV2
CDR3 DNA: TGTGCCAGCAGTGGTCGGCTAGCGGAACTAGCCAAAAACATTCAGTACTTC
CDR3 protein: CASSGRLAELAKNIQYF

D gene: TRBD1
J gene: TRBJ2-7
clone size: -
V gene: TRBV10-2
CDR3 DNA: TGCGCCAGCAGTGAGATAGGACAGGGCTACGAGCAGTACTTC
CDR3 protein: CASSEIGQGYEQYF

D gene: -
J gene: TRBJ2-7
clone size: -
V gene: TRBV7-9
CDR3 DNA: TGTGCCAGCAGCGTCGACAGGTTGGGGGAGCAGTACTTC
CDR3 protein: CASSVDRLGEQYF

D gene: -
J gene: TRBJ1-2
clone size: -
V gene: TRBV6-1
CDR3 DNA: TGTGCCAGCAGTGAAGGGAGTGGTGACTATGGCTACACCTTC
CDR3 protein: CASSEGSGDYGYTF

D gene: TRBD1
J gene: TRBJ1-6
clone size: -
V gene: TRBV2
CDR3 DNA: TGTGCCAGCACTCTCAGGGGGCAGAATTCACCCCTCCACTTT
CDR3 protein: CASTLRGQNSPLHF

D gene: -
J gene: TRBJ2-2
clone size: -
V gene: TRBV5-4
CDR3 DNA: TGTGCCAGCAATGATGGAGGGCCCACGAACACCGGGGAGCTGTTTTTT
CDR3 protein: CASNDGGPTNTGELFF

D gene: -
J gene: TRBJ1-1
clone size: once
V gene: TRBV5-4
CDR3 DNA: TGTGCCAGCAGCTTGGGGGCGGGCCCTGAAGCTTTCTTT
CDR3 protein: CASSLGAGPEAFF

D gene: -
J gene: TRBJ2-1
clone size: -
V gene: TRBV11-2
CDR3 DNA: TGTGCCAGCAGTGGATGGGAGTCCGTCTACAATGAGCAGTTCTTC
CDR3 protein: CASSGWESVYNEQFF

D gene: TRBD1
J gene: TRBJ2-5
clone size: once
V gene: TRBV19
CDR3 DNA: TGTGCCAGTAGTGGGACAGGCGGCGAGACCCAGTACTTC
CDR3 protein: CASSGTGGETQYF

D gene: -
J gene: TRBJ1-1
clone size: -
V gene: TRBV30
CDR3 DNA: TGTGCCTGGAGGTGGGAGTTTCTGAACACTGAAGCTTTCTTT
CDR3 protein: CAWRWEFLNTEAFF

D gene: -
J gene: TRBJ2-7
clone size: -
V gene: TRBV11-1
CDR3 DNA: TGTGCCAGCAGCTTTAGCGGCTCGGACGAGCAGTACTTC
CDR3 protein: CASSFSGSDEQYF

D gene: -
J gene: TRBJ1-5
clone size: -
V gene: TRBV11-2
CDR3 DNA: TGTGCCAGCAGCCTAGCCGGGACACTCAATCAGCCCCAGCATTTT
CDR3 protein: CASSLAGTLNQPQHF

D gene: -
J gene: TRBJ2-1
clone size: -
V gene: TRBV7-2
CDR3 DNA: TGTGCCAGCAGCCGGGGACACATCTACAATGAGCAGTTCTTC
CDR3 protein: CASSRGHIYNEQFF

D gene: -
J gene: TRBJ1-1
clone size: -
V gene: TRBV11-2
CDR3 DNA: TGTGCCAGCAGCTTAGCAGGGAGGGTCACTGAAGCTTTCTTT
CDR3 protein: CASSLAGRVTEAFF

D gene: -
J gene: TRBJ1-2
clone size: -
V gene: TRBV11-2
CDR3 DNA: TGTGCCAGCAGCTTAGAGGACACGATCTATGGCTACACCTTC
CDR3 protein: CASSLEDTIYGYTF

D gene: -
J gene: TRBJ2-7
clone size: -
V gene: TRBV6-5
CDR3 DNA: TGTGCCAGCACAAAGGTAGGGGGGGTCTACGAGCAGTACTTC
CDR3 protein: CASTKVGGVYEQYF

D gene: -
J gene: TRBJ2-3
clone size: once
V gene: TRBV5-6
CDR3 DNA: TGTGCCAGCAGCCTTCCGGGCCCAGGAGGAGATACGCAGTATTTT
CDR3 protein: CASSLPGPGGDTQYF

D gene: TRBD1
J gene: TRBJ1-2
clone size: -
V gene: TRBV7-3
CDR3 DNA: TGTGCCAGCAGCTTAGATGGGACAGGGCGCGGCTACACCTTC
CDR3 protein: CASSLDGTGRGYTF

D gene: -
J gene: TRBJ1-3
clone size: -
V gene: TRBV9
CDR3 DNA: TGTGCCAGCAGCGTAGCTCCGACCGGGGGAGGAAACACCATATATTTT
CDR3 protein: CASSVAPTGGGNTIYF

D gene: TRBD2
J gene: TRBJ2-1
clone size: -
V gene: TRBV19
CDR3 DNA: TGTGCCAGTGGCACTGGCGGGGGAATCAATGAGCAGTTCTTC
CDR3 protein: CASGTGGGINEQFF

D gene: -
J gene: TRBJ1-4
clone size: -
V gene: TRBV27
CDR3 DNA: TGTGCCAGCAGTTTCACCGGAGGGGAAGAAAAACTGTTTTTT
CDR3 protein: CASSFTGGEEKLFF

D gene: TRBD2
J gene: TRBJ2-7
clone size: -
V gene: TRBV3-1/TRBV3-2
CDR3 DNA: TGTGCCAGCAGCCCCGGACTAGGTGGCTTGTACGAGCAGTACTTC
CDR3 protein: CASSPGLGGLYEQYF

D gene: -
J gene: TRBJ2-3
clone size: once
V gene: TRBV6-1
CDR3 DNA: TGTGCCAGCAGTGGTGATGCGGGGACCCCCACAGATACGCAGTATTTT
CDR3 protein: CASSGDAGTPTDTQYF

D gene: -
J gene: TRBJ2-7
clone size: -
V gene: TRBV5-5
CDR3 DNA: TGTGCCAGCAGCTTGGTGGGGACGGGAGTCTACGAGCAGTACTTC
CDR3 protein: CASSLVGTGVYEQYF

D gene: TRBD2
J gene: TRBJ2-2
clone size: -
V gene: TRBV9
CDR3 DNA: TGTGCCAGCAGCGTTTTAGCGGGGACCGGGGAGCTGTTTTTT
CDR3 protein: CASSVLAGTGELFF

D gene: -
J gene: TRBJ1-2
clone size: -
V gene: TRBV7-3
CDR3 DNA: TGTGCCAGCAGCCCACAAGCGTTGGGGAGCTATGGCTACACCTTC
CDR3 protein: CASSPQALGSYGYTF

D gene: -
J gene: TRBJ1-2
clone size: -
V gene: TRBV30
CDR3 DNA: TGTGCCTGGAACCGACAGGAGAGCTATGGCTACACCTTC
CDR3 protein: CAWNRQESYGYTF

D gene: -
J gene: TRBJ2-7
clone size: few
V gene: TRBV25-1
CDR3 DNA: TGTGCCAGCAGCCCCTCGTGGAGGGATTTCCGCGAGCAGTACTTC
CDR3 protein: CASSPSWRDFREQYF

D gene: TRBD1
J gene: TRBJ2-2
clone size: -
V gene: TRBV9
CDR3 DNA: TGTGCCAGCAGATTAGAGGGCCAGGGGGACCCCGGGGAGCTGTTTTTT
CDR3 protein: CASRLEGQGDPGELFF

D gene: -
J gene: TRBJ1-3
clone size: -
V gene: TRBV7-9
CDR3 DNA: TGTGCCAGCAGCCACCCTGGGGGGTCTGGAAACACCATATATTTT
CDR3 protein: CASSHPGGSGNTIYF

D gene: -
J gene: TRBJ2-5
clone size: -
V gene: TRBV6-5
CDR3 DNA: TGTGCCAGCAGTTACGACGGGGAAGAGACCCAGTACTTC
CDR3 protein: CASSYDGEETQYF

D gene: TRBD1
J gene: TRBJ2-7
clone size: -
V gene: TRBV15
CDR3 DNA: TGTGCCACCAGCAGAGATCTTAACCGACAGGGGTCCTACGAGCAGTACTTC
CDR3 protein: CATSRDLNRQGSYEQYF

D gene: -
J gene: TRBJ1-1
clone size: -
V gene: TRBV14
CDR3 DNA: TGTGCCAGCAGCCAAAGACCGCTAACAGGATTGAACACTGAAGCTTTCTTT
CDR3 protein: CASSQRPLTGLNTEAFF

D gene: -
J gene: TRBJ1-2
clone size: -
V gene: TRBV7-8
CDR3 DNA: TGTGCCAGCAGCTTGCAGGGGAACGGCTACACCTTC
CDR3 protein: CASSLQGNGYTF